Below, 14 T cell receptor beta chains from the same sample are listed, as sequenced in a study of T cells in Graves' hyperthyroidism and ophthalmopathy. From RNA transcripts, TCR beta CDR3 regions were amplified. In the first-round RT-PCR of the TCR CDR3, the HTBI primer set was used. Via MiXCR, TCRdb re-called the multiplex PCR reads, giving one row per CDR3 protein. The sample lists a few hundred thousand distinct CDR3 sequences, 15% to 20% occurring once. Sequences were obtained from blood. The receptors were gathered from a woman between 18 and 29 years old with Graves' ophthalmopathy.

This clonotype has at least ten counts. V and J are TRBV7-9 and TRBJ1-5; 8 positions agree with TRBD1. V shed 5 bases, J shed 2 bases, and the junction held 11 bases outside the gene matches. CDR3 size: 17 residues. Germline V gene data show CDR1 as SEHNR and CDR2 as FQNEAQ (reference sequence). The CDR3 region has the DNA TGTGCCAGCAGCCGTTCAGGGGGCGAAGGGCGCAATCAGCCCCAGCATTTT. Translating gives CASSRSGGEGRNQPQHF.

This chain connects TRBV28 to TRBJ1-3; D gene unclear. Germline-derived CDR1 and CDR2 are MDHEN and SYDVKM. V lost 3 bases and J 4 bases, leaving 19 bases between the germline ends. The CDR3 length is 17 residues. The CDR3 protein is CASSFSASWGIGNTIYF. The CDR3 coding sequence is TGTGCCAGCAGTTTCTCCGCGAGCTGGGGTATAGGAAACACCATATATTTT.

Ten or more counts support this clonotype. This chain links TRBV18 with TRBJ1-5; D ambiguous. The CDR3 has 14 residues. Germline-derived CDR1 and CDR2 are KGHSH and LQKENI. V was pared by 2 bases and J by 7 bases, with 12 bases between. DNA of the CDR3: TGTGCCAGCTCACCAGCCCAAGATCGACAGCCCCAGCATTTT. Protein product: CASSPAQDRQPQHF.

CDR3 in amino acids: CASSYGVTGADEQFF. CDR3 nucleotide sequence: TGTGCCAGCAGTTACGGGGTGACGGGGGCCGATGAGCAGTTCTTC. The rearrangement joins TRBV6-2 or TRBV6-3 to TRBJ2-1; D is tentatively TRBD1 or TRBD2 (6 bases each). This CDR3 spans 15 amino acids. V was clipped by 2 bases and J by 8 bases, with 16 bases between them. Germline V gives CDR1 MNHEY, CDR2 SVGEGT.

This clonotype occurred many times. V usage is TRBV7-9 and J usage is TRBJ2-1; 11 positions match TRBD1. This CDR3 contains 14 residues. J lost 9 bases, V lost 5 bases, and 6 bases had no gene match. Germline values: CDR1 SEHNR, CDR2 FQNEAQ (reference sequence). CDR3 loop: CASSQDRGLGEQFF. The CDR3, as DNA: TGTGCCAGCAGCCAGGACAGGGGGCTGGGTGAGCAGTTCTTC.

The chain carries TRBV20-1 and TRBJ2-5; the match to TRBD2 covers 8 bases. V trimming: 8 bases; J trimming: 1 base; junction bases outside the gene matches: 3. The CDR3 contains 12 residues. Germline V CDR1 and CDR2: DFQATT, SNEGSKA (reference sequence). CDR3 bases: TGCAGTCATAGCGGGACCCAAGAGACCCAGTACTTC. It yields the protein CSHSGTQETQYF.

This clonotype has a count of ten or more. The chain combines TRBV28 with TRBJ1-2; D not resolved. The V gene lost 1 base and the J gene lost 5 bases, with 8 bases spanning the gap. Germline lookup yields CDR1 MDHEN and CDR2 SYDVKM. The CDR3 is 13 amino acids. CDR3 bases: TGTGCCAGCAGTTTATCGGACTTATATGGCTACACCTTC. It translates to CASSLSDLYGYTF.

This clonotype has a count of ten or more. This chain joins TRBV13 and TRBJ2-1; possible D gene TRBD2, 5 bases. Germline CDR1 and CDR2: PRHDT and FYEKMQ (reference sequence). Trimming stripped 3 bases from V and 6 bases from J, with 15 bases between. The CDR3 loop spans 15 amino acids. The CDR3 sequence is CASSLSEARGNEQFF. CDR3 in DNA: TGTGCCAGCAGCTTGTCGGAGGCTCGGGGCAATGAGCAGTTCTTC.

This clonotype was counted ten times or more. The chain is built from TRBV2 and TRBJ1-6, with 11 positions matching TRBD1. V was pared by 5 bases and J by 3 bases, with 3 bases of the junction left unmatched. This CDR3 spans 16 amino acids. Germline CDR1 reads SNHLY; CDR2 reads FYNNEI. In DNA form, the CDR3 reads TGTGCCAGCAGTCCCGGGACAGGGGGCTATAATTCACCCCTCCACTTT. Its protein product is CASSPGTGGYNSPLHF.

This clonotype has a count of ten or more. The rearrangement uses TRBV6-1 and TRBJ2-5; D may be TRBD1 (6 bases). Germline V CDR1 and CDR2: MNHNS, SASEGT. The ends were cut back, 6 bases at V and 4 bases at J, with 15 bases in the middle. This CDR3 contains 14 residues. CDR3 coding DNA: TGTGCCAGCAGGTTACAGGGCGTTTTAGAGACCCAGTACTTC. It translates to CASRLQGVLETQYF.

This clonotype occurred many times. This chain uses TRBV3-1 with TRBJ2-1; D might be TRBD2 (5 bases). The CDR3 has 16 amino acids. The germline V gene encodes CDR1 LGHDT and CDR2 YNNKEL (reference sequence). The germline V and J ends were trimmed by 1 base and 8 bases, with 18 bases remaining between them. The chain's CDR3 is CASSQGVQRRQDEQFF. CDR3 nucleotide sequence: TGTGCCAGCAGCCAAGGTGTCCAGCGGAGGCAGGATGAGCAGTTCTTC.

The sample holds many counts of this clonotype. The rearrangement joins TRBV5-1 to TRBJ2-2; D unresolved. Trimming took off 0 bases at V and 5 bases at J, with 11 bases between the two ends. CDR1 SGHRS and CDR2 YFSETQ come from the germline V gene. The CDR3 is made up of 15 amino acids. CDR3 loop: CASSLENRVTGELFF. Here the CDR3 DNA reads TGCGCCAGCAGCTTGGAAAATAGAGTGACCGGGGAGCTGTTTTTT.

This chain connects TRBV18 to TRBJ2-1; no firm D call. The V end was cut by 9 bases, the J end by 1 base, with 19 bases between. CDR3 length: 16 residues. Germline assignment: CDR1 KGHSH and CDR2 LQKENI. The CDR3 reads CARRGKFLGSYNEQFF. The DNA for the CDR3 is TGTGCCAGACGAGGAAAATTTCTAGGGTCCTACAATGAGCAGTTCTTC.

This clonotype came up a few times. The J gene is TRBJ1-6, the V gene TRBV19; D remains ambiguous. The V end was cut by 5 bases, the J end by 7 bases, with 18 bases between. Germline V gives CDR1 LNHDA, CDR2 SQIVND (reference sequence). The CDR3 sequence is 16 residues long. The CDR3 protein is CASSLIRHATNSPLHF. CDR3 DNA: TGTGCCAGTAGTCTGATACGCCACGCAACGAATTCACCCCTCCACTTT. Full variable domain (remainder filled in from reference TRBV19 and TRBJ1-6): DGGITQSPKYLFRKEGQNVTLSCEQNLNHDAMYWYRQDPGQGLRLIYYSQIVNDFQKGDIAEGYSVSREKKESFPLTVTSAQKNPTAFYLCASSLIRHATNSPLHFGNGTRLTVT.